Below, 11 T cell receptor beta chains from the same sample are listed, as sequenced in a study of T cell responses to AZD1222 COVID-19 vaccine. Here immunoSEQ multiplex PCR was the method, and the copy in TCRdb shows in-frame clones only, minus some. The sample has around 260,000 clones, 93% seen once. The specimen was peripheral blood, collected on day 0 of AZD1222 vaccination. The receptors were gathered from an adult in good health.

This clone was recorded only once. V is TRBV6-6 and J is TRBJ2-1; no definite D call. The length of the CDR3 is 14 residues. CDR1 is MNHNY, CDR2 SVGAGI, per germline (reference sequence). V lost 4 bases, J lost 14 bases, and 21 bases lay in between. CDR3 sequence: CASSSSWQSKWEFF. The CDR3 nucleotides are TGTGCCAGCAGTTCCTCGTGGCAGTCTAAATGGGAGTTCTTC.

The chain uses TRBV10-3 and TRBJ1-1; D is uncertain. Germline V lookup: CDR1 ENHRY, CDR2 SYGVKD. Trimming took 6 bases from V and 0 from J, leaving 11 bases between them. The CDR3 extends over 14 amino acids. The DNA of the CDR3 is TGTGCCATCAGGGGAGGGTGGGTGAACACTGAAGCTTTCTTT. Translated: CAIRGGWVNTEAFF.

The chain links TRBV5-1 to TRBJ2-1; no firm D call. Germline CDR1 SGHRS, CDR2 YFSETQ. The CDR3 is 11 amino acids. Trimming took off 4 bases at V and 8 bases at J, with 7 bases between the two ends. This chain's CDR3 is CASSVEDEQFF. The CDR3 region has the DNA TGCGCCAGCAGCGTTGAGGATGAGCAGTTCTTC.

J is TRBJ1-6 and V is TRBV2, with D possibly TRBD1 on 5 matching bases. This CDR3 has 11 amino acids. CDR1 is SNHLY, CDR2 FYNNEI, per germline. Trimming took off 6 bases at V and 13 bases at J, with 10 bases between the two ends. The CDR3, as DNA: TGTGCCAGCAGGGGGGTGTCGCCCCTCCACTTT. Amino acid sequence: CASRGVSPLHF.

The chain recombines TRBV11-2 with TRBJ2-7, with D uncertain. Germline V gene data show CDR1 as SGHAT and CDR2 as FQNNGV. Deletions cut 1 base from V and 11 bases from J, with 15 bases between. The CDR3 runs 13 residues. The CDR3 sequence is CASSLASPSKEYF. CDR3 sequence (DNA): TGTGCCAGCAGCTTAGCCAGCCCTAGTAAGGAGTACTTC. Full variable domain (outside the CDR3, taken from reference TRBV11-2 and TRBJ2-7): EAGVAQSPRYKIIEKRQSVAFWCNPISGHATLYWYQQILGQGPKLLIQFQNNGVVDDSQLPKDRFSAERLKGVDSTLKIQPAKLEDSAVYLCASSLASPSKEYFGPGTRLTVT.

This rearrangement joins TRBV7-2 to TRBJ1-3; D gene uncertain. The CDR3 is 15 residues long. Germline CDR1 SGHTA, CDR2 FQGNSA. Trimming removed 1 base from V and 3 bases from J, with 10 bases in between. In DNA form, the CDR3 reads TGTGCCAGCAGCTTAGGGGGTATTAATGGAAACACCATATATTTT. Translated: CASSLGGINGNTIYF. Combining the CDR3 with reference TRBV7-2 and TRBJ1-3 gives the whole variable domain GAGVSQSPSNKVTEKGKDVELRCDPISGHTALYWYRQSLGQGLEFLIYFQGNSAPDKSGLPSDRFSAERTGGSVSTLTIQRTQQEDSAVYLCASSLGGINGNTIYFGEGSWLTVV.

Here the CDR3 DNA reads TGCGCCAGCACCCCCTTCTGGCGGGGGGGCCAAAATGAGCAGTTCTTC. Its translation is CASTPFWRGGQNEQFF. The chain couples TRBV5-1 to TRBJ2-1; 9 bases fit TRBD2. The CDR3 is made up of 16 amino acids. Germline V gene data show CDR1 as SGHRS and CDR2 as YFSETQ. With 6 bases clipped from V and 7 bases from J, the junction kept 14 bases outside the gene matches.

This clone was observed once. This chain uses TRBV10-1 with TRBJ2-3, with D unclear. The germline V and J ends were trimmed by 2 bases and 3 bases, with 6 bases remaining between them. CDR3 length: 13 amino acids. Looked up from germline, CDR1 is WNHNN and CDR2 is SYGVQD (reference sequence). CDR3 residues: CASSEGGTDTQYF. The CDR3 DNA sequence: TGCGCCAGCAGTGAGGGCGGTACAGATACGCAGTATTTT.

The genes are TRBV7-2 and TRBJ2-7; weak D call: TRBD2 (6 bases). V lost 1 base to trimming and J lost 3 bases, with 19 bases between them. The germline gives CDR1 SGHTA, CDR2 FQGNSA. The CDR3 has 17 amino acids. The DNA for the CDR3 is TGTGCCAGCAGCTTAGGCAGGTTGGGACGGGAGAGCTACGAGCAGTACTTC. Encoded protein: CASSLGRLGRESYEQYF.

The rearrangement uses TRBV5-4 and TRBJ2-3, with D possibly TRBD2 on 5 matching bases. CDR1 SGHNT and CDR2 YYREEE come from the germline V gene (reference sequence). Trimming removed 0 bases from V and 2 bases from J, with 16 bases in between. CDR3 length equals 17 residues. The CDR3 spells CASSLEYKRSPTDTQYF. CDR3 DNA: TGTGCCAGCAGCTTGGAGTACAAGCGGTCACCCACAGATACGCAGTATTTT.

The gene calls are TRBV5-4 and TRBJ1-1; 9 nucleotides match TRBD1. Unmatched junction bases numbered 5, after V lost 3 bases and J lost 5 bases. There are 14 residues in the CDR3. Looked up from germline, CDR1 is SGHNT and CDR2 is YYREEE (reference sequence). CDR3 sequence reads: CASSSDRGGTEAFF. CDR3 DNA sequence: TGTGCCAGCAGCTCGGACAGGGGAGGAACTGAAGCTTTCTTT. Filled out from reference TRBV5-4 and TRBJ1-1, the complete variable domain reads ETGVTQSPTHLIKTRGQQVTLRCSSQSGHNTVSWYQQALGQGPQFIFQYYREEENGRGNFPPRFSGLQFPNYSSELNVNALELDDSALYLCASSSDRGGTEAFFGQGTRLTVV.